The next 19 T cell receptor beta chains were all read from a single sample in a study of HIV-infected children after antiretroviral therapy interruption. Treatment denoted: PENTA 11 planned treatment interruption arm or continuous ART arm. Unique molecular identifiers were included in an RNA-based 3' RACE TCR library. TCRdb used MiXCR to reprocess the 3' RACE reads, holding one entry per CDR3 protein. The repertoire includes about 83,000 distinct CDR3 sequences, about 6.9% of them detected once, and about 1.1% sits in the top ten. This specimen consisted of CD45RA+ CD4+ T cells from PBMCs, pooled from several time points, obtained from a donor given antiretroviral therapy, either interrupted or continuous. The subset here: naive CD4+ CD45RA+ CD45RO- T cells. Receptor source: a pool of human donors with HIV.

This clonotype was observed many times. V and J are TRBV5-1 and TRBJ2-7; TRBD2 matches 7 bases. V lost 0 bases and J lost 4; bases outside the gene matches: 4. Germline V gene data show CDR1 as SGHRS and CDR2 as YFSETQ. The CDR3 totals 14 residues. The CDR3 sequence is CASSLGAAGYEQYF. The CDR3 coding sequence is TGCGCCAGCAGCTTGGGGGCAGCGGGGTACGAGCAGTACTTC.

V is TRBV2 and J is TRBJ2-2; the D gene is possibly TRBD1 (5 bases). Between the trimmed V and J ends, which lost 9 bases and 5 bases, there was a span of 7 bases. CDR1 and CDR2 from the germline V gene are SNHLY and FYNNEI. The CDR3 sequence is 11 residues long. The CDR3 DNA follows: TGTGCCAGTCAGGGAACCGGGGAGCTGTTTTTT. Amino acid sequence: CASQGTGELFF.

This clonotype was counted ten times or more. The chain links TRBV11-2 to TRBJ2-2, with D perhaps matching TRBD1 (6 bases). V was pared by 6 bases and J by 4 bases, with 9 bases between. The CDR3 extends over 13 amino acids. From germline, CDR1 is SGHAT and CDR2 FQNNGV. The CDR3 protein is CASRQQGTGELFF. The CDR3 nucleotides read TGTGCCAGCAGACAACAGGGCACCGGGGAGCTGTTTTTT. The full variable domain, its missing parts supplied by reference TRBV11-2 and TRBJ2-2, is EAGVAQSPRYKIIEKRQSVAFWCNPISGHATLYWYQQILGQGPKLLIQFQNNGVVDDSQLPKDRFSAERLKGVDSTLKIQPAKLEDSAVYLCASRQQGTGELFFGEGSRLTVL.

The chain combines TRBV21-1 with TRBJ1-1; TRBD1, the D gene given by the table, was not confirmed from the DNA. TRBV21-1 is flagged as a pseudogene. This CDR3 contains 13 residues. The CDR3 here is CASSVTGHTEAFF. CDR3 DNA sequence: TGTGCCAGCAGCGTGACAGGTCACACTGAAGCTTTCTTT.

This clonotype was counted many times. This rearrangement joins TRBV10-2 to TRBJ1-5; no firm D call. Per germline, CDR1 WSHSY and CDR2 SAAADI. Trimming removed 10 bases at V and 3 bases at J, with 13 bases between. The CDR3 has 13 amino acids. This CDR3 is CATTEWANQPQHF. For the CDR3, the DNA is TGCGCCACCACTGAATGGGCCAATCAGCCCCAGCATTTT.

This clonotype has a handful of counts. J is TRBJ1-1 and V is TRBV3-1; D not certain. The length of the CDR3 is 12 residues. CDR1 and CDR2 from the germline V gene are LGHDT and YNNKEL (reference sequence). Trimming took off 1 base at V and 1 base at J, with 1 base between the two ends. Written as DNA, the CDR3 is TGTGCCAGCAGCCAAGGGAACACTGAAGCTTTCTTT. It yields the protein CASSQGNTEAFF.

This clonotype was counted only a few times. The rearrangement links TRBV6-1 to TRBJ1-1; D unresolved. Germline CDR1 reads MNHNS; CDR2 reads SASEGT. This CDR3 has 13 amino acids. The V end lost 2 bases, the J end lost 1 base, and 5 bases lay between the germline ends. The CDR3 reads CASSELSNTEAFF. The CDR3 nucleotides read TGTGCCAGCAGTGAATTATCGAACACTGAAGCTTTCTTT.

This clonotype has a count of ten or more. The J gene is TRBJ1-1, the V gene TRBV18; D remains ambiguous. Germline V gives CDR1 KGHSH, CDR2 LQKENI. The CDR3 sequence is 13 residues long. V dropped 8 bases and J dropped 3 bases, with 13 bases sitting between them. CDR3 amino acids: CASTSEGYTEAFF. The CDR3 DNA reads TGTGCCAGCACCTCAGAAGGGTACACTGAAGCTTTCTTT.

This clonotype was found many times. The germline gene is not matched at one end of the junction; a read error may be the cause. This chain joins TRBV18 and TRBJ2-1; 9 bases align to TRBD1. This CDR3 has 16 amino acids. Germline CDR1 reads KGHSH; CDR2 reads LQKENI. CDR3 amino acids: CASSPFRGQGYDEQFF. DNA for the CDR3: TGTGCCAGCTCACCATTTCGGGGACAGGGCTACGATGAGCAGTTCTTC.

The rearrangement joins TRBV7-2 to TRBJ2-5; D is unresolved. Trimming shortened V by 2 bases and J by 4 bases, and 11 bases separated the two germline ends. The CDR3 runs to 14 residues. Germline values: CDR1 SGHTA, CDR2 FQGNSA. The DNA for the CDR3 is TGTGCCAGCAGCTTAAGCAGCTCGGGAGAGACCCAGTACTTC. It codes for CASSLSSSGETQYF.

This clonotype was recorded many times. The chain couples TRBV25-1 to TRBJ1-6, with 8 nucleotides matching TRBD1. V was pared by 3 bases and J by 10 bases, with 8 bases of the junction left unmatched. Looked up from germline, CDR1 is MGHDK and CDR2 is SYGVNS. The length of the CDR3 is 15 residues. The CDR3 DNA reads TGTGCCAGCAGTGATTTGGACAGGGATTCCTCACCCCTCCACTTT. Translated: CASSDLDRDSSPLHF.

This clonotype has just a few counts. The chain combines TRBV7-3 with TRBJ1-4; no firm D call. The CDR3 loop spans 13 amino acids. Germline CDR1 SGHTA, CDR2 FQGTGA. Trimming pared 3 bases from V and 10 bases from J, leaving 12 bases between. The CDR3 DNA reads TGTGCCAGCAGCTTTGAAGAAGTCTCAAAACTGTTTTTT. It encodes CASSFEEVSKLFF.

This clonotype was counted many times. The chain recombines TRBV19 with TRBJ2-5, with a possible D match to TRBD2 (6 bases). The CDR3 is made up of 17 amino acids. V dropped 5 bases and J dropped 4 bases, with 23 bases sitting between them. Germline V gene data show CDR1 as LNHDA and CDR2 as SQIVND (reference sequence). This CDR3 is CASSPLTSSTPRETQYF. The CDR3 DNA reads as TGTGCCAGTAGTCCATTGACTAGTAGCACACCCCGAGAGACCCAGTACTTC.

This clonotype was seen ten or more times. The chain recombines TRBV23-1 with TRBJ2-7; D might be TRBD1 or TRBD2, each matching 5 bases. TRBV23-1 belongs to the ORF category, with a function that is uncertain. The CDR3 is 22 residues long. V lost 6 bases and J lost 5, with 41 bases in between. Here the CDR3 DNA reads TGCGCCAGCAGCCATAAAACCCGGGACGTCCAGACCTCAGACGAGGGGTCTCACGAGCAGTACTTC. It yields the protein CASSHKTRDVQTSDEGSHEQYF.

The chain has TRBV29-1 and TRBJ2-1; possible D gene TRBD1, 6 bases. Per germline, CDR1 SQVTM and CDR2 ANQGSEA. V gave up 7 bases and J gave up 3 bases, with 16 bases separating them. The CDR3 consists of 14 residues. The CDR3 bases are TGCAGCGCTCCCACAGGGACGGGCTACAATGAGCAGTTCTTC. Translation gives CSAPTGTGYNEQFF.

The rearrangement joins TRBV14 to TRBJ2-5, with a tentative D call TRBD1 (6 bases). V was pared by 0 bases and J by 2 bases, with 16 bases between. The germline CDR1 and CDR2 sequences are SGHDN and FVKESK. This CDR3 has 17 residues. CDR3: CASSQDLTGPRQETQYF. The CDR3 bases are TGTGCCAGCAGCCAAGATCTTACAGGGCCGAGACAAGAGACCCAGTACTTC. Full variable domain (missing parts from reference TRBV14 and TRBJ2-5): EAGVTQFPSHSVIEKGQTVTLRCDPISGHDNLYWYRRVMGKEIKFLLHFVKESKQDESGMPNNRFLAERTGGTYSTLKVQPAELEDSGVYFCASSQDLTGPRQETQYFGPGTRLLVL.

This clonotype was found a few times. The chain uses TRBV20-1 and TRBJ2-7; TRBD1 aligns across 7 bases. V lost 2 bases and J lost 2; bases outside the gene matches: 9. Germline V gene sequence: CDR1 DFQATT, CDR2 SNEGSKA (reference sequence). The CDR3 consists of 15 residues. CDR3 residues: CSARKYVQGTYEQYF. For the CDR3, the DNA is TGCAGTGCTAGAAAATACGTACAGGGGACCTACGAGCAGTACTTC.

This clonotype came up many times. The chain recombines TRBV7-9 with TRBJ2-7; possibly TRBD1 for D (6 bases). CDR1 is SEHNR, CDR2 FQNEAQ, per germline (reference sequence). V lost 3 bases and J 6 bases, leaving 12 bases between the germline ends. The CDR3 runs 13 residues. This chain's CDR3 is CASSLSTGGEQYF. The CDR3 DNA sequence: TGTGCCAGCAGCTTGTCGACAGGAGGCGAGCAGTACTTC.

This clonotype was found a few times. The gene calls are TRBV29-1 and TRBJ1-1, with 9 bases aligning to TRBD1. CDR3 length equals 12 residues. CDR1 is SQVTM, CDR2 ANQGSEA, per germline. J was trimmed by 6 bases and V by 2 bases; bases with no gene match: 1. CDR3 region: CSVERTGAEAFF. The CDR3 DNA reads as TGCAGCGTTGAACGGACAGGGGCTGAAGCTTTCTTT.